The source of this T cell receptor (beta chain) is a study of early T cells in non-severe SARS-CoV-2 infection. Study-level information: It was bulk RNA from unsorted whole blood that was sequenced, and the chains were unpaired.

The table lists this clonotype with many counts. What it recognizes is unknown. Unique molecular identifiers tagged individual cDNA molecules. TCRdb re-analysed the 5' RACE reads in MiXCR, keeping a single row per CDR3 protein. The repertoire has roughly 52,000 distinct CDR3 sequences, around 6.5% of them found once; the top ten carry approximately 3%. General study points: The VDJdb matching leaned toward anti-spike CD8 responses and overlooked private and CD4 specificities.

V dropped 1 base and J dropped 1 base, with 10 bases sitting between them. Germline V gene data show CDR1 as LNHNV and CDR2 as YYDKDF (reference sequence). The CDR3 is made up of 15 amino acids. This clonotype was obtained from an adult who was a healthcare worker with PCR-confirmed SARS-CoV-2 infection or an uninfected control (not recorded which). Sample: whole blood, taken at baseline. The rearrangement joins TRBV15 to TRBJ1-1; D ambiguous. The CDR3 DNA is TGTGCCACCAGCAGAGGCCCGACTTGGAACACTGAAGCTTTCTTT. It is translated as CATSRGPTWNTEAFF.